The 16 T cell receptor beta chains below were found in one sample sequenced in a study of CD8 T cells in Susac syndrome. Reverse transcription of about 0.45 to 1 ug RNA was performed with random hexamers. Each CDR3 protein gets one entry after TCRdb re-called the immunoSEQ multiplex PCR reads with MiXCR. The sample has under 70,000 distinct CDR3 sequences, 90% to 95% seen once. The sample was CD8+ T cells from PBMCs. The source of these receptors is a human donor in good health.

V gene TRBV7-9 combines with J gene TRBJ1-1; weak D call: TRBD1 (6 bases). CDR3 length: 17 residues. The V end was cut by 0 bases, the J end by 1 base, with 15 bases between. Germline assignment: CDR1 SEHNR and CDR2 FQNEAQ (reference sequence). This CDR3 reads CASSLAGGSVQNTEAFF. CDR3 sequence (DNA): TGTGCCAGCAGCTTAGCGGGGGGCTCTGTTCAGAACACTGAAGCTTTCTTT.

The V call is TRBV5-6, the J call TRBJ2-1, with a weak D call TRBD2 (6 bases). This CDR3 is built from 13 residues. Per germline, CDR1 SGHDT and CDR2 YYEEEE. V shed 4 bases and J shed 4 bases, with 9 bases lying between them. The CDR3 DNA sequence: TGTGCCAGCAGCACCGGAGGGTACAATGAGCAGTTCTTC. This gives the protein CASSTGGYNEQFF. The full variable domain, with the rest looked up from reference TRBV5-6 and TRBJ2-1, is DAGVTQSPTHLIKTRGQQVTLRCSPKSGHDTVSWYQQALGQGPQFIFQYYEEEERQRGNFPDRFSGHQFPNYSSELNVNALLLGDSALYLCASSTGGYNEQFFGPGTRLTVL.

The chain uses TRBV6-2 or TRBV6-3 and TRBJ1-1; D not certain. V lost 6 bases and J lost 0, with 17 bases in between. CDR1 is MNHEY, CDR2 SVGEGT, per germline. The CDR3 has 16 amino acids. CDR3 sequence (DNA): TGTGCCAGCAGCCCGGTGGGCTGGGAGATGAACACTGAAGCTTTCTTT. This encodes CASSPVGWEMNTEAFF.

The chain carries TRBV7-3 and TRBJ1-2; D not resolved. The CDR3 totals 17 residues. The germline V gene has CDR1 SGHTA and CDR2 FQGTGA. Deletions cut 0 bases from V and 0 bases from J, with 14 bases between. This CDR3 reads CASSLTKRAATNYGYTF. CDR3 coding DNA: TGTGCCAGCAGCTTAACCAAGAGAGCGGCGACTAACTATGGCTACACCTTC. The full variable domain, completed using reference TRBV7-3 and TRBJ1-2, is GAGVSQTPSNKVTEKGKYVELRCDPISGHTALYWYRQSLGQGPEFLIYFQGTGAADDSGLPNDRFFAVRPEGSVSTLKIQRTERGDSAVYLCASSLTKRAATNYGYTFGSGTRLTVV.

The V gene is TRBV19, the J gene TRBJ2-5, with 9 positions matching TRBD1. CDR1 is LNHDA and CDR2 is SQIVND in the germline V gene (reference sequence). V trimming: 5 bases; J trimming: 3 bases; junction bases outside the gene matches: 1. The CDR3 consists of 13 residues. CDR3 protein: CASSWDREETQYF. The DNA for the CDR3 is TGTGCCAGTAGTTGGGACAGGGAAGAGACCCAGTACTTC.

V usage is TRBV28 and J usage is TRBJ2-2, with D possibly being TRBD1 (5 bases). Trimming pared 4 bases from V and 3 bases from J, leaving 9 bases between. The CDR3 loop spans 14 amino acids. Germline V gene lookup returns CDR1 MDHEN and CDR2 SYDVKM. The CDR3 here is CASSSQDDTGELFF. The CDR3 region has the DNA TGTGCCAGCAGTTCACAGGATGACACCGGGGAGCTGTTTTTT.

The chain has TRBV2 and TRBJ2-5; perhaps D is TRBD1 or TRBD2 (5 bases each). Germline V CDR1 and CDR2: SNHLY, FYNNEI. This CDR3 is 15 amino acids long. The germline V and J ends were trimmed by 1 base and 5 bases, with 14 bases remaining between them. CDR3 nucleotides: TGTGCCAGCAGTGAAGAGGCATTTGAGGGGGAGACCCAGTACTTC. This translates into CASSEEAFEGETQYF.

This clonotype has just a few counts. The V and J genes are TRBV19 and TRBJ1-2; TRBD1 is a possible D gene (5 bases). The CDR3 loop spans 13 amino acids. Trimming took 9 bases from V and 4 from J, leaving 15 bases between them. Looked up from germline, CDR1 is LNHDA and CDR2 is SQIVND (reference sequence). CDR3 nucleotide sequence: TGTGCCAGCCATTTATGGGGCACCTATGGCTACACCTTC. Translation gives CASHLWGTYGYTF.

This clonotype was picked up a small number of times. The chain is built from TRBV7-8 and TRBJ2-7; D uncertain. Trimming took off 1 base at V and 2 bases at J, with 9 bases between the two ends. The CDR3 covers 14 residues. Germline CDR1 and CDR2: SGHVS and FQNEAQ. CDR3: CASSLEPITYEQYF. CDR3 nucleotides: TGTGCCAGCAGCTTAGAACCGATTACCTACGAGCAGTACTTC.

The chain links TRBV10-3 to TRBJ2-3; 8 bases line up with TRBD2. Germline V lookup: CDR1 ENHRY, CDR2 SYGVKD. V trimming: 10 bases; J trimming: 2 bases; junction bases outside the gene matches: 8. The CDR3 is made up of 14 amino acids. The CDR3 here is CATGKRGFTDTQYF. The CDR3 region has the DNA TGTGCCACGGGCAAGCGGGGGTTCACAGATACGCAGTATTTT.

CDR3 in amino acids: CASSPRWQTTYGYTF. The CDR3 bases are TGTGCCAGCAGTCCACGCTGGCAGACTACCTATGGCTACACCTTC. The chain employs TRBV28 and TRBJ1-2; D is unclear. Trimming took off 5 bases at V and 4 bases at J, with 17 bases between the two ends. The CDR3 length is 15 residues. Germline V gives CDR1 MDHEN, CDR2 SYDVKM.

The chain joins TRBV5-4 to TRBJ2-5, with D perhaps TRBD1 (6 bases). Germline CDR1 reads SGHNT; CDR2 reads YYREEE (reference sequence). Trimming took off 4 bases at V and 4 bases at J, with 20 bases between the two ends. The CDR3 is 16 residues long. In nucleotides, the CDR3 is TGTGCCAGCAGCGCCACAGGGAGCCCTTTTGGAGAGACCCAGTACTTC. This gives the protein CASSATGSPFGETQYF.

CDR3 in amino acids: CASRRTDGSEAFF. CDR3 nucleotide sequence: TGTGCCAGCAGGAGGACTGACGGCTCTGAAGCTTTCTTT. The rearrangement links TRBV28 to TRBJ1-1; no clear D gene. Germline-derived CDR1 and CDR2 are MDHEN and SYDVKM. The CDR3 runs 13 residues. The germline V and J ends were trimmed by 6 bases and 6 bases, with 14 bases remaining between them.

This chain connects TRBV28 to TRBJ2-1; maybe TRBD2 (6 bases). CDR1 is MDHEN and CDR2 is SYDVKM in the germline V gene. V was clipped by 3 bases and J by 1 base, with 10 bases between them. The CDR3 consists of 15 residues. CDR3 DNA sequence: TGTGCCAGCAGTTTCGGCGGGACGTCCTACAATGAGCAGTTCTTC. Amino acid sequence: CASSFGGTSYNEQFF.

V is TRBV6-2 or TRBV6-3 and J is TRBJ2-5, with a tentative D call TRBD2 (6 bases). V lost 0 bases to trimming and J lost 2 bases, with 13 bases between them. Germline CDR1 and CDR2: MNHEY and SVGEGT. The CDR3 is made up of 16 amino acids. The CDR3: CASSYSAGTPQETQYF. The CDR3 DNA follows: TGTGCCAGCAGTTACTCAGCCGGGACTCCACAAGAGACCCAGTACTTC.

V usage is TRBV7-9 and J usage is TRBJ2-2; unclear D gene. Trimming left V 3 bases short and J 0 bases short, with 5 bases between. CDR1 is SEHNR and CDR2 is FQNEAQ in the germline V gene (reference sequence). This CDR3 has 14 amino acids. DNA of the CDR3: TGTGCCAGCAGCTTCAGGACGAACACCGGGGAGCTGTTTTTT. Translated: CASSFRTNTGELFF.